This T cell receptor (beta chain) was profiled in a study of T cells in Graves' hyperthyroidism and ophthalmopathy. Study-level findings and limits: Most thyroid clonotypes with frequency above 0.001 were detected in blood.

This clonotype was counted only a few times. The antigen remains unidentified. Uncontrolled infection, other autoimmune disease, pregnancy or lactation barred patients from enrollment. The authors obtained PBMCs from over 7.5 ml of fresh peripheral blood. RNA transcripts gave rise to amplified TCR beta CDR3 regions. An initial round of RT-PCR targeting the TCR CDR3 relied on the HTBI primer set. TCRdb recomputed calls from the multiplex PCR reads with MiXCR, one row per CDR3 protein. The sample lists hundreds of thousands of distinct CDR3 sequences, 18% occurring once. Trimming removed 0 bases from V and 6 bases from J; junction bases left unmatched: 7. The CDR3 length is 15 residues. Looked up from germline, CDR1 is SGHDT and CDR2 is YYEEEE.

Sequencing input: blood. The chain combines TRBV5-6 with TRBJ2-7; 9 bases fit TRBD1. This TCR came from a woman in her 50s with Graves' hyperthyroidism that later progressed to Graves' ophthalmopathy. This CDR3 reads CASSLAGTGWAEQYF. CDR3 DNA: TGTGCCAGCAGCTTGGCTGGGACAGGGTGGGCCGAGCAGTACTTC.